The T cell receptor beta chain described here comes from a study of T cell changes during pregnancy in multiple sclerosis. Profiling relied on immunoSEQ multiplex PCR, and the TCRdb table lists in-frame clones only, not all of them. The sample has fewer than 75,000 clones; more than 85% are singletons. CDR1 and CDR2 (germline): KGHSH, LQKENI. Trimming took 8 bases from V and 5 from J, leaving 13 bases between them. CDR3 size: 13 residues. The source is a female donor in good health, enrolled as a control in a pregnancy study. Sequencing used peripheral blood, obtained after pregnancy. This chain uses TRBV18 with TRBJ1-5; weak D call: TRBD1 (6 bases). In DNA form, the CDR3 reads TGTGCCAGCCGAGGGGACAACGATCAGCCCCAGCATTTT. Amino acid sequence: CASRGDNDQPQHF.